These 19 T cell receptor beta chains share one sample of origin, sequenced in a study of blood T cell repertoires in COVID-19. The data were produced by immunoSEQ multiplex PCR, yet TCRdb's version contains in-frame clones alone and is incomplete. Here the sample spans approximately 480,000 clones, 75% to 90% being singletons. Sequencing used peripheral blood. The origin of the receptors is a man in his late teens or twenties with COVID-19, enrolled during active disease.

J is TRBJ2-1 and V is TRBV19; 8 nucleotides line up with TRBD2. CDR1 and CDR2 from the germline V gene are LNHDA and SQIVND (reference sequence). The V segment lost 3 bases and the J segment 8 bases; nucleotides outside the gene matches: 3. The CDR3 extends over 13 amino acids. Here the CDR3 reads CASSIRGGDEQFF. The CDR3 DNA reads TGTGCCAGTAGTATTCGGGGGGGCGATGAGCAGTTCTTC.

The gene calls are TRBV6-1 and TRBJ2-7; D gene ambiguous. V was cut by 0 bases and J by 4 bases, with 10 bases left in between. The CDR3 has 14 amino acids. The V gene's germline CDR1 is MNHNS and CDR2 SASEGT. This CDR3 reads CASSEALSGYEQYF. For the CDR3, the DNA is TGTGCCAGCAGTGAAGCGCTCTCCGGGTACGAGCAGTACTTC.

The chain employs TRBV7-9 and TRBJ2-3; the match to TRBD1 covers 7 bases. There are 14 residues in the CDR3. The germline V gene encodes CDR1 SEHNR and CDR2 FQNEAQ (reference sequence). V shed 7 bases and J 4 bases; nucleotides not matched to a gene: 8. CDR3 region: CASTRQGISDTQYF. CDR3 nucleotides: TGTGCCAGCACCAGACAGGGAATCTCAGATACGCAGTATTTT.

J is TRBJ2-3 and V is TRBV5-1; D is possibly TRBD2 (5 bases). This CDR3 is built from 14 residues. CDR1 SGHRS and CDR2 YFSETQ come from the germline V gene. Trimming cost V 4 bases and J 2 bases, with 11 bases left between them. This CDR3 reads CASSGGLSTDTQYF. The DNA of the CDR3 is TGCGCCAGCAGCGGTGGACTTTCCACAGATACGCAGTATTTT.

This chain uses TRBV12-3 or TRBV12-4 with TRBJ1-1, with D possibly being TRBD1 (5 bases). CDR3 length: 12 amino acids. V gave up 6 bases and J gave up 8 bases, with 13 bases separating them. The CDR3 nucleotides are TGTGCCAGCAGGGGGGGGTGGGTGGAAGCTTTCTTT. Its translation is CASRGGWVEAFF.

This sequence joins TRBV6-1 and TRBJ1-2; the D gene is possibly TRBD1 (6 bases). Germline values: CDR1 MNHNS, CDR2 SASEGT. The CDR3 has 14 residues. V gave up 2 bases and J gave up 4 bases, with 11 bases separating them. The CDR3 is CASSETTGSYGYTF. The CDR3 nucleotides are TGTGCCAGCAGTGAAACAACAGGGAGCTATGGCTACACCTTC.

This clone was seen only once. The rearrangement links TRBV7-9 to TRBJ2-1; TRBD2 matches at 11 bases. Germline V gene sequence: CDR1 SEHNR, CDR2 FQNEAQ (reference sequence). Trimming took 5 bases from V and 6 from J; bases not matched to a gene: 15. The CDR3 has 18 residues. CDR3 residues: CASSPVSGGALWGNEQFF. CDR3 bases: TGTGCCAGCAGCCCCGTTAGCGGGGGGGCCCTTTGGGGCAATGAGCAGTTCTTC.

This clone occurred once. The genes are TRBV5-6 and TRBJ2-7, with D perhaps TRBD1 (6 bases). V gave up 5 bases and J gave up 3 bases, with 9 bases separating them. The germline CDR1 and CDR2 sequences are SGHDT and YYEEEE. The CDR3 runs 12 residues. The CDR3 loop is CASSQDSYEQYF. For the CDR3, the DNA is TGTGCCAGCAGTCAGGACAGCTACGAGCAGTACTTC.

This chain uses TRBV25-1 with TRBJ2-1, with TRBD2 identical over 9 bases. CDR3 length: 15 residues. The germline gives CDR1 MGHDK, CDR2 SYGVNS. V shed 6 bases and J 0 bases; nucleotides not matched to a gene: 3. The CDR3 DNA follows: TGTGCCAGCAGCCATAGCGGGAGCTCCTACAATGAGCAGTTCTTC. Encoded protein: CASSHSGSSYNEQFF.

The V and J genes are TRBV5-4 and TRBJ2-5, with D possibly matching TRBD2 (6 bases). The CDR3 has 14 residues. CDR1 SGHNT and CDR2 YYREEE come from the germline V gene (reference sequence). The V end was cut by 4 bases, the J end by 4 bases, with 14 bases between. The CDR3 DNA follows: TGTGCCAGCAGCCCCGGAGGGCCTGGAGAGACCCAGTACTTC. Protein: CASSPGGPGETQYF.

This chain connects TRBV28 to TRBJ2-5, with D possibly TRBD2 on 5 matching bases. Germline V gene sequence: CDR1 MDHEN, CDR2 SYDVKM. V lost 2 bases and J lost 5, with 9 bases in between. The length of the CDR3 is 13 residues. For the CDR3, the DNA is TGTGCCAGCAGTTTAAGACTATGGGAGACCCAGTACTTC. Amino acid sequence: CASSLRLWETQYF.

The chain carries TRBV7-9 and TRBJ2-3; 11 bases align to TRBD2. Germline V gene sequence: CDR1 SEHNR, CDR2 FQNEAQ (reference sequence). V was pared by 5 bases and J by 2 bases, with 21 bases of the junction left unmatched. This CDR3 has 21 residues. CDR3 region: CASSGVHRDLGTSGYTDTQYF. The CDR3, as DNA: TGTGCCAGCAGCGGGGTTCACCGGGACCTTGGGACTAGCGGTTACACAGATACGCAGTATTTT.

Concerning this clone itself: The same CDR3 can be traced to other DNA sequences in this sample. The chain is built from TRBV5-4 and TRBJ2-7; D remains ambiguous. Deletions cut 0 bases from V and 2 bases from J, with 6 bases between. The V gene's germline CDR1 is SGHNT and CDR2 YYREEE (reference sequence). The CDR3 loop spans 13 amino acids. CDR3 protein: CASSLDRAYEQYF. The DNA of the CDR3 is TGTGCCAGCAGCTTGGACAGAGCCTACGAGCAGTACTTC.

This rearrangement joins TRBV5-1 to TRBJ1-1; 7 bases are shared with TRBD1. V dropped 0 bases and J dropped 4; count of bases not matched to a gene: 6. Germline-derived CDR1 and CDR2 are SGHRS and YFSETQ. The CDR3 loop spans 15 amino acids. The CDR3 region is CASSLGQGEGTEAFF. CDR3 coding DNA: TGCGCCAGCAGCTTGGGACAGGGAGAGGGCACTGAAGCTTTCTTT.

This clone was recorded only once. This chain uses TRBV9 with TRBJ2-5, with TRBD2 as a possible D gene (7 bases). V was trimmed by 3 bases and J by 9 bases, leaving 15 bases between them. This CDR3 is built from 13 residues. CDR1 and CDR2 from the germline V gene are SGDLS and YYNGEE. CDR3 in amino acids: CASSEGGGTAQYF. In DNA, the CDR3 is TGTGCCAGCAGCGAGGGAGGGGGAACGGCCCAGTACTTC.

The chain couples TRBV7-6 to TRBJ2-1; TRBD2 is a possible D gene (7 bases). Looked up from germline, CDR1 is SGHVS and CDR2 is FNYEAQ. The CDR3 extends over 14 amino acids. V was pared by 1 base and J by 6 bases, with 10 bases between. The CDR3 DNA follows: TGTGCCAGCAGCTTAGGAGGGGGGGCCAATGAGCAGTTCTTC. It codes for CASSLGGGANEQFF.

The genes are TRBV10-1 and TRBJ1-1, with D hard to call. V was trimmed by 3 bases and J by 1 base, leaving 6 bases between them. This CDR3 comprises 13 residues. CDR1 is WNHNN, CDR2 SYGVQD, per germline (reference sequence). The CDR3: CASSDRANTEAFF. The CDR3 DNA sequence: TGCGCCAGCAGTGATAGAGCGAACACTGAAGCTTTCTTT.

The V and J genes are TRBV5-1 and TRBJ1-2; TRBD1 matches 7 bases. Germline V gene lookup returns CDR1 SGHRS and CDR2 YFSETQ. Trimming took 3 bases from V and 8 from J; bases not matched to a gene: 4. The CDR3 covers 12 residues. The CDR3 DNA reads TGCGCCAGCAGCTCCCTAGGGGGCGGCTACACCTTC. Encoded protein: CASSSLGGGYTF.

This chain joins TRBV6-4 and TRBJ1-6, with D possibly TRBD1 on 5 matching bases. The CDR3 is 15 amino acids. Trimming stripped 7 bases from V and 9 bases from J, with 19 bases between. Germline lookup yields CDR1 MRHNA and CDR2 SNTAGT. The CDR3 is CASTLNSGGSSPLHF. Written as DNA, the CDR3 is TGTGCCAGCACTTTGAATTCGGGGGGGAGTTCACCCCTCCACTTT.